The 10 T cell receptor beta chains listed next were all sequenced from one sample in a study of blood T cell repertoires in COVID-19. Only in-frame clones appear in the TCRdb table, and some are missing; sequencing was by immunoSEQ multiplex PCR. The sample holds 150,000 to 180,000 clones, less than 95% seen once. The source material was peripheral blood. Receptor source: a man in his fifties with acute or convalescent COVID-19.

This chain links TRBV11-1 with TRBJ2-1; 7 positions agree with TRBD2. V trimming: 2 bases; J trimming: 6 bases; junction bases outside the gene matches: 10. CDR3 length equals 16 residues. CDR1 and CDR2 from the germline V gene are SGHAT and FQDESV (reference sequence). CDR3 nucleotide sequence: TGTGCCAGCAGCTTATTTTTGGCGGGAGAAGGCAATGAGCAGTTCTTC. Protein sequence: CASSLFLAGEGNEQFF.

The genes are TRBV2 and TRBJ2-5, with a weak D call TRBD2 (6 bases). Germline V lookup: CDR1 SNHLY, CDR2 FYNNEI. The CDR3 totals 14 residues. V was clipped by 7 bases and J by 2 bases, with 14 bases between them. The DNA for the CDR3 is TGTGCCAGCATTTGGCAGGGAGGTCAAGAGACCCAGTACTTC. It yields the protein CASIWQGGQETQYF.

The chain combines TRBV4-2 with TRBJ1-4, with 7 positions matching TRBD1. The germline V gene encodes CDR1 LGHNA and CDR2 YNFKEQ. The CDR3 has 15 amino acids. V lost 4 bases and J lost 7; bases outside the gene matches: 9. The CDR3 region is CASSLDRVKSEKLFF. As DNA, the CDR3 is TGTGCCAGCAGCCTAGACAGGGTGAAAAGTGAAAAACTGTTTTTT.

The CDR3 DNA follows: TGCGCCAGCAGCCAAGTGGCGGGGGACTCCTACGAGCAGTACGTC. Translated: CASSQVAGDSYEQYV. V gene TRBV4-1 combines with J gene TRBJ2-7; TRBD2 matches at 7 bases. CDR1 is MGHRA, CDR2 YSYEKL, per germline. The V segment lost 1 base and the J segment 0 bases; nucleotides outside the gene matches: 3. The CDR3 runs 15 residues.

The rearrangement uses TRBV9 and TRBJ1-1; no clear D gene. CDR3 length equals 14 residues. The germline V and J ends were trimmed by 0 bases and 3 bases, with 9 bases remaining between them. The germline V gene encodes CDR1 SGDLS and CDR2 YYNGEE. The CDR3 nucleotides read TGTGCCAGCAGCGTAGTTCGGGGAGACACTGAAGCTTTCTTT. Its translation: CASSVVRGDTEAFF.

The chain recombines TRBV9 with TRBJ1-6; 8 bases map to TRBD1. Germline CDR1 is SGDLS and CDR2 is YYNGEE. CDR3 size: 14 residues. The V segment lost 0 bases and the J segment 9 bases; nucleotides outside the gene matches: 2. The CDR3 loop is CASSVGTGGSPLHF. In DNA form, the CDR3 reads TGTGCCAGCAGCGTAGGTACAGGGGGTTCACCCCTCCACTTT.

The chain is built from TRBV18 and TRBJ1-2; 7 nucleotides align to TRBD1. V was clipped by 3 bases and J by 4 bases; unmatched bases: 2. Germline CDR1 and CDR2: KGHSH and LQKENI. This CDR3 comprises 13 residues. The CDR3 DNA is TGTGCCAGCTCACCCTCAGGGGGCTATGGCTACACCTTC. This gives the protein CASSPSGGYGYTF. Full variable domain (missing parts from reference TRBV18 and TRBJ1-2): NAGVMQNPRHLVRRRGQEARLRCSPMKGHSHVYWYRQLPEEGLKFMVYLQKENIIDESGMPKERFSAEFPKEGPSILRIQQVVRGDSAAYFCASSPSGGYGYTFGSGTRLTVV.

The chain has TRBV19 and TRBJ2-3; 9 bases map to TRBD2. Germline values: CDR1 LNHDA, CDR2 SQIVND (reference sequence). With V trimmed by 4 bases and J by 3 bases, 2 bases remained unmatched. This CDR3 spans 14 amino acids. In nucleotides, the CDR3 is TGTGCCAGTAGTAATAGCGGGAGTACAGATACGCAGTATTTT. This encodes CASSNSGSTDTQYF.

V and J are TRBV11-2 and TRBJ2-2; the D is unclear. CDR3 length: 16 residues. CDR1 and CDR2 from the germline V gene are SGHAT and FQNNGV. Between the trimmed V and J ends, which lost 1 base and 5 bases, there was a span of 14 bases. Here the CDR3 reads CASSLGGFGLTGELFF. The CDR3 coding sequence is TGTGCCAGCAGCTTAGGAGGTTTTGGTTTGACCGGGGAGCTGTTTTTT. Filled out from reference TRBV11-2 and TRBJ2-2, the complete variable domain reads EAGVAQSPRYKIIEKRQSVAFWCNPISGHATLYWYQQILGQGPKLLIQFQNNGVVDDSQLPKDRFSAERLKGVDSTLKIQPAKLEDSAVYLCASSLGGFGLTGELFFGEGSRLTVL.

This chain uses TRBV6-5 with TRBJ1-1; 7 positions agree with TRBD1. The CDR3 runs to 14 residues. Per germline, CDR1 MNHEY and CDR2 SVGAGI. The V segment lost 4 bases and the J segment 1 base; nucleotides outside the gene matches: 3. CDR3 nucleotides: TGTGCCAGCAGTTGGCAGGGGGGGAACACTGAAGCTTTCTTT. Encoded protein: CASSWQGGNTEAFF.